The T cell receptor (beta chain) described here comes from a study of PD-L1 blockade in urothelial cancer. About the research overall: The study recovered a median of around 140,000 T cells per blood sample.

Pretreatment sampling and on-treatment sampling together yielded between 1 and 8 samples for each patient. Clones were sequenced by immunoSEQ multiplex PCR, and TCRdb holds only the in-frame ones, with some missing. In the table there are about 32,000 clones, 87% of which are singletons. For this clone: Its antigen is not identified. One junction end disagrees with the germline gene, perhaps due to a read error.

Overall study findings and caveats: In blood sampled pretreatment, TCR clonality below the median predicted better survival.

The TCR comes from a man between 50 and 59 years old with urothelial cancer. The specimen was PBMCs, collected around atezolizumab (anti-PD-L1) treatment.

CDR3 nucleotides: TGTGCCAGCAGTTACATGGGGTCAGGGGAAGACACCCAGTACTTC. As protein: CASSYMGSGEDTQYF. This sequence joins TRBV6-5 and TRBJ2-5; TRBD1 might be the D (6 bases). The CDR3 runs 15 residues. Germline CDR1 is MNHEY and CDR2 is SVGAGI.